This T cell receptor (beta chain) was recovered during a study of blood T cell repertoires in COVID-19. Study-wide context: Material from acute and convalescent COVID-19 was sourced from the United States, Italy and Spain. In each case, the material was cDNA or gDNA derived from T cells, B-cell-depleted T cells, or PBMCs.

In the original processing: Reference gene primer amplification gave estimated nucleated cell counts. The protocol was immunoSEQ multiplex PCR, while the TCRdb copy is restricted to in-frame clones and leaves out a portion. The V and J calls and clone size come from that table; D and trimming were worked out from the DNA. Of roughly 53,000 clones in the sample, 65% to 85% are singletons; the top ten hold approximately 17%. The V gene's germline CDR1 is LGHNA and CDR2 YNFKEQ. This CDR3 spans 15 amino acids. V dropped 4 bases and J dropped 7 bases, with 17 bases sitting between them. Sequenced sample: peripheral blood. V gene TRBV4-2 combines with J gene TRBJ2-1, with D tentatively TRBD2 (6 bases). The TCR was taken from a man in his 70s with active COVID-19. Here the CDR3 reads CASSRAEEGGNEQFF. The CDR3 region has the DNA TGTGCCAGCAGCCGCGCGGAGGAGGGTGGAAATGAGCAGTTCTTC.